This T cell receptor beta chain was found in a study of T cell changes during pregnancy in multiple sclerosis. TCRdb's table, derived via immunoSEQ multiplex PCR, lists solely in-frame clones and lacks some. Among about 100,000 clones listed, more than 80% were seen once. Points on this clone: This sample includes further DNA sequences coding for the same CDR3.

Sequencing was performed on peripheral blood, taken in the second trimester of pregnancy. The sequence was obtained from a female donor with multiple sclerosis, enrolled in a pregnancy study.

CDR3 in amino acids: CASSLAGGTYNEQFF. CDR3 sequence (DNA): TGCGCCAGCAGCTTGGCGGGGGGCACCTACAATGAGCAGTTCTTC. V and J are TRBV5-1 and TRBJ2-1; D is perhaps TRBD2 (7 bases). Germline CDR1 reads SGHRS; CDR2 reads YFSETQ. The CDR3 loop spans 15 amino acids. V lost 0 bases and J lost 2, with 9 bases in between.